What follows describes a single T cell receptor beta chain. Its antigen has not been determined. No clone much larger than this one lies a single base away; base qualities are absent. The method was the immunoSEQ multiplex PCR assay. The immuneACCESS repertoire file appears here via TCRdb, limited to in-frame rearrangements. These files lack a portion of the clones; in checked studies, under half of the deficit traces to unresolved V genes, and the cause of the others is not known. The sample data list about 49,000 clones, and around 87% of these were observed just once. The ten largest clonotypes hold just over 5% of the sample. The sample is drawn from a study of T cell changes during pregnancy in multiple sclerosis (dated by TCRdb to the late 2010s). About the study as a whole: The study examined how the T cell repertoire changed over the course of pregnancy in women with multiple sclerosis.

Trimming takes 5 bases from V and 1 base from J, and the germline ends sit 11 bases apart. The germline V gene encodes CDR1 KGHSH and CDR2 LQKENI. From cysteine to phenylalanine, the CDR3 is 15 amino acids long. Left in the record is the CDR3 DNA by itself, 45 bases read in frame from the first base. Recombination linked TRBV18 to TRBJ2-2; 5 matching bases give a weak D call of TRBD2. This receptor was identified in a female donor in good health, enrolled as a control in a pregnancy study. This specimen consisted of peripheral blood, obtained after pregnancy. The nucleotides are TGTGCCAGCTCAGCCCGACGGGGGAACACCGGGGAGCTGTTTTTT. This yields the protein CASSARRGNTGELFF. Beyond the CDR3, the reference TRBV18 and TRBJ2-2 genes provide the residues; the full variable domain reads: NAGVMQNPRHLVRRRGQEARLRCSPMKGHSHVYWYRQLPEEGLKFMVYLQKENIIDESGMPKERFSAEFPKEGPSILRIQQVVRGDSAAYFCASSARRGNTGELFFGEGSRLTVL.